The 19 T cell receptor beta chains in this list originate from one sample, sequenced in a study of control samples from healthy donors and cancer patients. Generated by immunoSEQ multiplex PCR, the TCRdb table keeps only in-frame clones and is missing some. The table records fewer than 500,000 clones, 90% of them present only once. The sample taken for sequencing was PBMCs. The receptors derive from a man in his forties with head and neck cancer.

About this clone: The sample carries other DNA sequences with the same CDR3. V is TRBV7-2 and J is TRBJ2-5, with unresolved D. This CDR3 region has 11 residues. Deletions cut 4 bases from V and 2 bases from J, with 2 bases between. Germline V gene sequence: CDR1 SGHTA, CDR2 FQGNSA. CDR3 loop: CASSSQETQYF. Here the CDR3 DNA reads TGTGCCAGCAGCTCACAAGAGACCCAGTACTTC. The full variable domain, completed using reference TRBV7-2 and TRBJ2-5, is GAGVSQSPSNKVTEKGKDVELRCDPISGHTALYWYRQSLGQGLEFLIYFQGNSAPDKSGLPSDRFSAERTGGSVSTLTIQRTQQEDSAVYLCASSSQETQYFGPGTRLLVL.

The gene calls are TRBV21-1 and TRBJ2-1; the D call in the table, TRBD2, was not verified against the DNA. TRBV21-1 constitutes a pseudogene. CDR3 length equals 16 residues. This chain's CDR3 is CASSRRSGLAGFEQFF. CDR3 nucleotides: TGTGCCAGCAGCAGGCGGTCGGGACTAGCGGGGTTTGAGCAGTTCTTC.

The chain joins TRBV7-2 to TRBJ2-1, with 7 bases identical to TRBD1. The CDR3 contains 15 residues. The V gene end was trimmed by 1 base and the J gene end by 2 bases; junction bases not matched to a gene: 2. Germline V gene data show CDR1 as SGHTA and CDR2 as FQGNSA. The CDR3 here is CASSLVQGAYNEQFF. The CDR3 DNA reads as TGTGCCAGCAGCTTAGTGCAGGGGGCCTACAATGAGCAGTTCTTC.

The J gene is TRBJ2-4, the V gene TRBV19, with TRBD1 identical over 7 bases. The CDR3 is made up of 15 amino acids. The V segment lost 0 bases and the J segment 7 bases; nucleotides outside the gene matches: 6. The germline V gene encodes CDR1 LNHDA and CDR2 SQIVND (reference sequence). This CDR3 is CASSIETGVRNIQYF. In nucleotides, the CDR3 is TGTGCCAGTAGTATAGAAACAGGGGTACGGAACATTCAGTACTTC.

This clone was observed once. Here the CDR3 DNA reads TGCGCCAGCAGCCAGGGACTAGCGGGTTACAATGAGCAGTTCTTC. Its translation: CASSQGLAGYNEQFF. The genes are TRBV4-1 and TRBJ2-1; 12 bases are a match to TRBD2. The CDR3 consists of 15 residues. The trim removed 3 bases at V and 4 bases at J, leaving 1 base unmatched. Germline V gene data show CDR1 as MGHRA and CDR2 as YSYEKL.

CDR3 amino acids: CASSQDLRTKNIQYF. The CDR3 coding sequence is TGCGCCAGCAGCCAAGATCTCAGAACCAAAAACATTCAGTACTTC. The chain carries TRBV4-3 and TRBJ2-4; unclear D gene. Germline loops: CDR1 LGHNA, CDR2 YSLEER. Deletions cut 0 bases from V and 2 bases from J, with 8 bases between. CDR3 length: 15 residues.

The chain has TRBV4-3 and TRBJ2-3; TRBD2 aligns across 11 bases. In germline, CDR1 is LGHNA, CDR2 YSLEER. V lost 4 bases, J lost 3 bases, and 3 bases stayed unmatched. The CDR3 spans 15 residues. The chain's CDR3 is CASSLAGGRTDTQYF. The DNA of the CDR3 is TGCGCCAGCAGCCTAGCGGGGGGGCGTACAGATACGCAGTATTTT.

The CDR3 region has the DNA TGTGCCATCAGGACCCATCCGGGACACAGCTCCTACAATGAGCAGTTCTTC. It encodes CAIRTHPGHSSYNEQFF. V usage is TRBV10-3 and J usage is TRBJ2-1, with TRBD1 as a possible D gene (6 bases). The germline V gene encodes CDR1 ENHRY and CDR2 SYGVKD. CDR3 size: 17 residues. V lost 6 bases to trimming and J lost 0 bases, with 18 bases between them.

The chain is built from TRBV28 and TRBJ2-1; 7 positions agree with TRBD2. CDR3 length equals 14 residues. CDR1 is MDHEN, CDR2 SYDVKM, per germline. V dropped 4 bases and J dropped 1; count of bases not matched to a gene: 1. CDR3 amino acids: CASSSSGSYNEQFF. CDR3 DNA: TGTGCCAGCAGTTCTAGCGGATCCTACAATGAGCAGTTCTTC.

The CDR3 sequence: CASSEGLRGLKYF. The CDR3 bases are TGCGCCAGCAGTGAGGGCCTAAGAGGGCTCAAGTACTTC. J is TRBJ2-4 and V is TRBV10-1; a possible D gene is TRBD2 (5 bases). The CDR3 length is 13 residues. The V and J ends lost 2 bases and 14 bases respectively, with 16 bases between them. The germline CDR1 and CDR2 sequences are WNHNN and SYGVQD (reference sequence).

This chain connects TRBV6-2 or TRBV6-3 to TRBJ1-5; 7 bases agree with TRBD1. The CDR3 is 17 residues long. V lost 0 bases to trimming and J lost 3 bases; unmatched junction nucleotides: 8. The germline CDR1 and CDR2 sequences are MNHEY and SVGEGT. The CDR3 loop reads CASSYSWAQGVNQPQHF. The CDR3 DNA follows: TGTGCCAGCAGTTACTCGTGGGCGCAGGGGGTCAATCAGCCCCAGCATTTT.

The V call is TRBV27, the J call TRBJ1-1; unclear D gene. V was pared by 0 bases and J by 3 bases, with 14 bases between. Germline CDR1 is MNHEY and CDR2 is SMNVEV (reference sequence). The CDR3 totals 16 residues. The CDR3 spells CASSLSPGRVDTEAFF. In DNA, the CDR3 is TGTGCCAGCAGTTTATCCCCCGGGAGGGTCGACACTGAAGCTTTCTTT.

The chain employs TRBV6-5 and TRBJ2-7; TRBD1 matches 7 bases. Germline V gene sequence: CDR1 MNHEY, CDR2 SVGAGI. The CDR3 length is 16 residues. V lost 0 bases to trimming and J lost 2 bases; unmatched junction nucleotides: 7. The CDR3 reads CASSYSLRQGAYEQYF. The CDR3 DNA is TGTGCCAGCAGTTACTCGTTAAGACAGGGCGCCTACGAGCAGTACTTC.

The chain has TRBV7-6 and TRBJ2-5; TRBD2 agrees at 13 bases. The CDR3 extends over 17 amino acids. Per the germline V gene, CDR1 is SGHVS and CDR2 is FNYEAQ. The V segment lost 4 bases and the J segment 4 bases; nucleotides outside the gene matches: 9. In DNA, the CDR3 is TGTGCCAGCAGCTCATCGGGACTAGCGGGGTTTGGAGAGACCCAGTACTTC. This sequence encodes CASSSSGLAGFGETQYF.

The rearrangement links TRBV27 to TRBJ2-7; 11 nucleotides match TRBD2. V lost 5 bases, J lost 7 bases, and 7 bases stayed unmatched. Per germline, CDR1 MNHEY and CDR2 SMNVEV (reference sequence). This CDR3 contains 14 residues. CDR3 loop: CASSLSGRAFEQYF. In nucleotides, the CDR3 is TGTGCCAGCAGTCTTAGCGGGAGGGCCTTTGAGCAGTACTTC.

V gene TRBV4-3 combines with J gene TRBJ2-1, with 11 nucleotides matching TRBD2. J gave up 7 bases and V 0 bases, and 5 bases lay outside the gene matches. From germline, CDR1 is LGHNA and CDR2 YSLEER. The CDR3 has 16 amino acids. This chain's CDR3 is CASSQDGTSGFNEQFF. Here the CDR3 DNA reads TGCGCCAGCAGCCAAGATGGGACTAGCGGCTTTAATGAGCAGTTCTTC.

The chain combines TRBV7-3 with TRBJ2-7; 7 bases line up with TRBD2. The CDR3 totals 12 residues. The V and J ends lost 3 bases and 6 bases, in that order; junction bases with no gene match: 2. Germline CDR1 SGHTA, CDR2 FQGTGA. CDR3 amino acids: CASSFGGGEQYF. The CDR3 nucleotides read TGTGCCAGCAGCTTCGGCGGGGGCGAGCAGTACTTC.

This clone was seen only once. The genes are TRBV6-1 and TRBJ2-3; 12 positions agree with TRBD2. Trimming cost V 0 bases and J 0 bases; bases outside gene matches: 4. The CDR3 consists of 18 residues. CDR1 MNHNS and CDR2 SASEGT come from the germline V gene. The CDR3: CASSEAPSGGASTDTQYF. DNA for the CDR3: TGTGCCAGCAGTGAAGCGCCTAGCGGGGGGGCTAGCACAGATACGCAGTATTTT.

The rearrangement uses TRBV24-1 and TRBJ2-5, with a possible D match to TRBD1 (6 bases). The CDR3 sequence is 14 residues long. Germline V gene sequence: CDR1 KGHDR, CDR2 SFDVKD. Trimming cost V 3 bases and J 5 bases, with 12 bases left between them. The CDR3 loop reads CATSDRQAMETQYF. For the CDR3, the DNA is TGTGCCACCAGTGATAGACAGGCTATGGAGACCCAGTACTTC.